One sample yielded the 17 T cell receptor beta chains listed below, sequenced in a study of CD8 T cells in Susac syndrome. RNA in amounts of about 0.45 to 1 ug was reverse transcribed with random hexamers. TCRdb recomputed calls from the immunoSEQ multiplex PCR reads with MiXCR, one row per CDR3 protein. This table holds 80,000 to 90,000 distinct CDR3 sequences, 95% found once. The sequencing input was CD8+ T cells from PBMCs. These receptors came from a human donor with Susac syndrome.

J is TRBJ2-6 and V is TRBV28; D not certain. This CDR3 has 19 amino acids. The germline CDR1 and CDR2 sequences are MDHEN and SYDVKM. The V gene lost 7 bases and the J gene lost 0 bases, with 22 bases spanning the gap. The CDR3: CASTPLIESTVSGANVLTF. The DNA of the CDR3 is TGTGCCAGCACGCCACTCATTGAATCCACGGTCTCTGGGGCCAACGTCCTGACTTTC.

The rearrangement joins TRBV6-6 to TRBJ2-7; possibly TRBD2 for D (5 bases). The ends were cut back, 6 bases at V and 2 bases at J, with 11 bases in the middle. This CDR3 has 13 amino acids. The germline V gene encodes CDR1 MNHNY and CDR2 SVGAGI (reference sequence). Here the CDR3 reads CASSPGIAYEQYF. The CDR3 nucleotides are TGTGCCAGCAGCCCCGGGATAGCCTACGAGCAGTACTTC.

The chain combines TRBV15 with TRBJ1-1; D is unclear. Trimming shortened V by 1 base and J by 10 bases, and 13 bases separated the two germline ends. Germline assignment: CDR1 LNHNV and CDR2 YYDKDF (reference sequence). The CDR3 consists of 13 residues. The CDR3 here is CATSRAPWTPAFF. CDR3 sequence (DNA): TGTGCCACCAGCAGAGCCCCATGGACGCCAGCTTTCTTT.

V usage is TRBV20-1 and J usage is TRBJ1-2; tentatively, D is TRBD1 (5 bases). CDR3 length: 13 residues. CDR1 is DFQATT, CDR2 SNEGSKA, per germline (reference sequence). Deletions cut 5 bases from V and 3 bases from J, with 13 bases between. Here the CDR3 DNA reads TGCAGTGCTCAAAAAGGAGGGGACTATGGCTACACCTTC. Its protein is CSAQKGGDYGYTF.

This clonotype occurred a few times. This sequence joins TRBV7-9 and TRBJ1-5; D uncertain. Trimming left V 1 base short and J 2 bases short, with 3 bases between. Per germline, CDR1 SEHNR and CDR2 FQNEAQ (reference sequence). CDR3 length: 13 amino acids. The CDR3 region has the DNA TGTGCCAGCAGCTTAGTTGGCAATCAGCCCCAGCATTTT. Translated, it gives CASSLVGNQPQHF.

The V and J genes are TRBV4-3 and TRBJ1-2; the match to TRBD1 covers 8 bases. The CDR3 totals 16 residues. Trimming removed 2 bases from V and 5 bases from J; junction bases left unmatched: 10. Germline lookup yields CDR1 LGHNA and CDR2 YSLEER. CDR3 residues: CASSQWVWTGPYGYTF. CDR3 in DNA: TGCGCCAGCAGCCAATGGGTGTGGACAGGGCCGTATGGCTACACCTTC.

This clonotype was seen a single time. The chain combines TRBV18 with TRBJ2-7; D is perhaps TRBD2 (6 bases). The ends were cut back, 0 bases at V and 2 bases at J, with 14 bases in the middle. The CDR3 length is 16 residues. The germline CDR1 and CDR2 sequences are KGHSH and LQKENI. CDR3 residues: CASSPPVREYPYEQYF. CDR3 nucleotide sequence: TGTGCCAGCTCACCACCGGTGCGGGAATACCCCTACGAGCAGTACTTC. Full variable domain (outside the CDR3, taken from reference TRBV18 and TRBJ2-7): NAGVMQNPRHLVRRRGQEARLRCSPMKGHSHVYWYRQLPEEGLKFMVYLQKENIIDESGMPKERFSAEFPKEGPSILRIQQVVRGDSAAYFCASSPPVREYPYEQYFGPGTRLTVT.

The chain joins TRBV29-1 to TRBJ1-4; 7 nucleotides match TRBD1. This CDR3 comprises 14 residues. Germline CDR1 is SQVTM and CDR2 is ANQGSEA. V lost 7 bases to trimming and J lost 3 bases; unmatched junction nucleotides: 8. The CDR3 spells CSAIQGLANEKLFF. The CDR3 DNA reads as TGCAGCGCTATACAGGGGCTGGCTAATGAAAAACTGTTTTTT.

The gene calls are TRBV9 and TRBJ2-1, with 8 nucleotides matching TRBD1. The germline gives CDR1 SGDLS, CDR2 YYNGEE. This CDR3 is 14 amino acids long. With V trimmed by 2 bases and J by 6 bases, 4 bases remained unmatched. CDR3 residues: CASSVGQGANEQFF. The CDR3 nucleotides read TGTGCCAGCAGCGTCGGACAGGGCGCCAATGAGCAGTTCTTC.

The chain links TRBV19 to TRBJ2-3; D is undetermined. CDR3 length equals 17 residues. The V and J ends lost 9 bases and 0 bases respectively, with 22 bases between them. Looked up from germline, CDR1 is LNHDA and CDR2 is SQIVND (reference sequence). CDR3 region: CASPSPRLAHSTDTQYF. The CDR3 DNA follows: TGTGCCAGCCCTTCCCCCCGATTGGCGCACAGCACAGATACGCAGTATTTT.

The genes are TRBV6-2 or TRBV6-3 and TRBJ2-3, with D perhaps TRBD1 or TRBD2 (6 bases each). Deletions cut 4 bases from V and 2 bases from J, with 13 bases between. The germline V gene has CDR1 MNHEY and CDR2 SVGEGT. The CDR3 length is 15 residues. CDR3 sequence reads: CASSWRDILTDTQYF. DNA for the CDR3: TGTGCCAGCAGTTGGAGGGACATACTCACAGATACGCAGTATTTT.

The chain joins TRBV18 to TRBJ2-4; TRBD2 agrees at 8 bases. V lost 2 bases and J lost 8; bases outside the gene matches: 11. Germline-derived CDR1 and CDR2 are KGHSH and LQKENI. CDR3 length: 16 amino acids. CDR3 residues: CASSPKDGRDYYIQYF. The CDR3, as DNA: TGTGCCAGCTCACCAAAGGACGGGAGGGATTACTACATTCAGTACTTC. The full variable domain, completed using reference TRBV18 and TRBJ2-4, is NAGVMQNPRHLVRRRGQEARLRCSPMKGHSHVYWYRQLPEEGLKFMVYLQKENIIDESGMPKERFSAEFPKEGPSILRIQQVVRGDSAAYFCASSPKDGRDYYIQYFGAGTRLSVL.

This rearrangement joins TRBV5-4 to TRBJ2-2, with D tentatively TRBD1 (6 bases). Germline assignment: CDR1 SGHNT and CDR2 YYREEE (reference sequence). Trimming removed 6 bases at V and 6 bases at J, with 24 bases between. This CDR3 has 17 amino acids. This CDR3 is CASNQIPGDTSPGELFF. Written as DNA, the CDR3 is TGTGCCAGCAACCAGATTCCCGGGGACACGAGTCCCGGGGAGCTGTTTTTT.

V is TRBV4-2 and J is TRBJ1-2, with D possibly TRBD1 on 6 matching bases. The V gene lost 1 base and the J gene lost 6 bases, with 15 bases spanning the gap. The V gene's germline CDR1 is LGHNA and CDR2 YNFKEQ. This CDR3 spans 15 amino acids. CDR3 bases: TGTGCCAGCAGCCAAGGGCCCGGGGGGGCCGATGGCTACACCTTC. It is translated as CASSQGPGGADGYTF.

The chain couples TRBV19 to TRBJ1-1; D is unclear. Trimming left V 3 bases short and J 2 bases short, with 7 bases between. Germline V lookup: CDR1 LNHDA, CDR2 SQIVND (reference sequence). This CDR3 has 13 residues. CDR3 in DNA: TGTGCCAGTAGTATCGCCGACAACACTGAAGCTTTCTTT. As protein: CASSIADNTEAFF.

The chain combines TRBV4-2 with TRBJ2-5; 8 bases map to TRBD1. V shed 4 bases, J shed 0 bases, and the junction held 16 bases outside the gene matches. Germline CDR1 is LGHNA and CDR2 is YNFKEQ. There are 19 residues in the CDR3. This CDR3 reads CASSPHQDREFRYQETQYF. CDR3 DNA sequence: TGTGCCAGCAGCCCCCACCAGGACAGGGAGTTTCGGTACCAAGAGACCCAGTACTTC.

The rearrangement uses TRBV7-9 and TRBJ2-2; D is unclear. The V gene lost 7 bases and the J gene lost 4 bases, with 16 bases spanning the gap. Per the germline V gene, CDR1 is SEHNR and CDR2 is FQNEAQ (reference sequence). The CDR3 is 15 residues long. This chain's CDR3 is CASITNWASTGELFF. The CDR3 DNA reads TGTGCCAGCATTACGAATTGGGCGAGCACCGGGGAGCTGTTTTTT. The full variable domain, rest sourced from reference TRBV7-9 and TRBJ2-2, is DTGVSQNPRHKITKRGQNVTFRCDPISEHNRLYWYRQTLGQGPEFLTYFQNEAQLEKSRLLSDRFSAERPKGSFSTLEIQRTEQGDSAMYLCASITNWASTGELFFGEGSRLTVL.